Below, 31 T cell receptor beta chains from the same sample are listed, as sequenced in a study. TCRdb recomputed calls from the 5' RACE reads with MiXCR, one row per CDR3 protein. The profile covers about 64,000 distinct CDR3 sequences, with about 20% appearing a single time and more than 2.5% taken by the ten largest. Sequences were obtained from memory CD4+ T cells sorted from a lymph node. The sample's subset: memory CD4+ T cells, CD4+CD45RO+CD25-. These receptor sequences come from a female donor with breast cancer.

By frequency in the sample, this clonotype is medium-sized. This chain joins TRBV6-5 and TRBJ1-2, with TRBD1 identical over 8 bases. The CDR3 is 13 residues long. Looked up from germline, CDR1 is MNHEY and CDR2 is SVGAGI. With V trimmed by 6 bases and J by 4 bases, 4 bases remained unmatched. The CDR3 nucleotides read TGTGCCAGCAGCCCGGACAGGGTCTATGGCTACACCTTC. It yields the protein CASSPDRVYGYTF.

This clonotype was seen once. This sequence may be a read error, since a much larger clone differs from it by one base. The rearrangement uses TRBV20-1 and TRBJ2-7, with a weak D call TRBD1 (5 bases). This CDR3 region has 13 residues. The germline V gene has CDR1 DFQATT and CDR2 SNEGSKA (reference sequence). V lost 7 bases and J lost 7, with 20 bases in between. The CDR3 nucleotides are TGCAGTGTTAGGGGTCCTAGTGGAAATGAGCAGTACTTC. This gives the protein CSVRGPSGNEQYF.

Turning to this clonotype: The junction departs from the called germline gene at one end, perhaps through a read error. The CDR3 reads CASSLGDSSSYNSPLLF. The CDR3 bases are TGTGCCAGCAGCCTAGGGGACAGCAGCTCCTATAATTCACCCCTCCTCTTT. This chain uses TRBV14 with TRBJ1-6, with 7 bases that match TRBD1. The germline CDR1 and CDR2 sequences are SGHDN and FVKESK. CDR3 length equals 17 residues.

CDR3 sequence (DNA): TGCAGCGTTGCGGTCGGGACAGGGGGCGCGGGGGCCAAAAACATTCAGTACTTC. As protein: CSVAVGTGGAGAKNIQYF. This chain links TRBV29-1 with TRBJ2-4, with 12 positions matching TRBD1. CDR1 SQVTM and CDR2 ANQGSEA come from the germline V gene. The CDR3 spans 18 residues. V dropped 4 bases and J dropped 1; count of bases not matched to a gene: 11.

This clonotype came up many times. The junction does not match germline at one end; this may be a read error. CDR3 sequence reads: CASSGRGQLQVEAFF. DNA for the CDR3: TGTGCTAGCAGCGGCAGGGGGCAATTACAGGTTGAAGCTTTCTTT. The gene calls are TRBV7-7 and TRBJ1-1; 8 bases are a match to TRBD1. CDR1 is SSHAT and CDR2 is FNYEAQ in the germline V gene (reference sequence). The CDR3 consists of 15 residues. The variable domain in full, completed from reference TRBV7-7 and TRBJ1-1, reads GAGVSQSPRYKVTKRGQDVTLRCDPISSHATLYWYQQALGQGPEFLTYFNYEAQPDKSGLPSDRFSAERPEGSISTLTIQRTEQRDSAMYRCASSGRGQLQVEAFFGQGTRLTVV.

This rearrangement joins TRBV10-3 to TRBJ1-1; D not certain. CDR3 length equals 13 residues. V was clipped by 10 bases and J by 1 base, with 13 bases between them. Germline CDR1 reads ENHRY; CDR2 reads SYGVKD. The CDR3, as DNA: TGTGCCAGCAAGTACATCCAGAACACTGAAGCTTTCTTT. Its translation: CASKYIQNTEAFF.

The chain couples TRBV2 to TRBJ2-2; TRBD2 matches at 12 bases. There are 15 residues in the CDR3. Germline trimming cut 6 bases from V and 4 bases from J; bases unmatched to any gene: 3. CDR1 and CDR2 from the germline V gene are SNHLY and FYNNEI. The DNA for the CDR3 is TGTGCCAGCAGCCTGACTAGCGGGAGCACCGGGGAGCTGTTTTTT. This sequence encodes CASSLTSGSTGELFF.

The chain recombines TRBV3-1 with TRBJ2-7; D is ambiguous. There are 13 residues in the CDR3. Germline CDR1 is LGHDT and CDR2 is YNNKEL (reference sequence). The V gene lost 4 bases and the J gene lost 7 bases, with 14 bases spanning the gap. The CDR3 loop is CASSPTPMGEQYF. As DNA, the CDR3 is TGTGCCAGCAGCCCGACCCCGATGGGGGAGCAGTACTTC.

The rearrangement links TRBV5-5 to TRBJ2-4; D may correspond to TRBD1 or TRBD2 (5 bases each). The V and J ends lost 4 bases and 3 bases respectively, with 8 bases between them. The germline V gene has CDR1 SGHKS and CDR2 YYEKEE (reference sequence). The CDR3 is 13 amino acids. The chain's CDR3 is CASSGTDKNIQYF. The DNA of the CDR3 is TGTGCCAGCAGCGGGACGGACAAAAACATTCAGTACTTC.

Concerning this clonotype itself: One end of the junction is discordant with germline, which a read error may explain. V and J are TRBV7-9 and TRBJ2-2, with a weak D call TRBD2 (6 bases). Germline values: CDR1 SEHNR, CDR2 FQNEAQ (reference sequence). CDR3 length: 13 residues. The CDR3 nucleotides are TGTGCCAGCAGCTTAGTGGAAACCGGGGGGCTGTTTTTT. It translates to CASSLVETGGLFF.

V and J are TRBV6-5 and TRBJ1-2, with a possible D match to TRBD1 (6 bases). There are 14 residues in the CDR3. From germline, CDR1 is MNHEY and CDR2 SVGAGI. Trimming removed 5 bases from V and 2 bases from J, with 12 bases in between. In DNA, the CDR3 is TGTGCCAGCAGTCCTTCGGACAGAAACTATGGCTACACCTTC. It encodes CASSPSDRNYGYTF.

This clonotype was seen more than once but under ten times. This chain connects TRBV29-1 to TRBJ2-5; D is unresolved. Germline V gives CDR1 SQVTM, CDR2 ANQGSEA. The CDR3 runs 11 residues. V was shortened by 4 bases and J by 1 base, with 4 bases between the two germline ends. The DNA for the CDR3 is TGCAGCGTTGCACCCCAAGAGACCCAGTACTTC. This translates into CSVAPQETQYF.

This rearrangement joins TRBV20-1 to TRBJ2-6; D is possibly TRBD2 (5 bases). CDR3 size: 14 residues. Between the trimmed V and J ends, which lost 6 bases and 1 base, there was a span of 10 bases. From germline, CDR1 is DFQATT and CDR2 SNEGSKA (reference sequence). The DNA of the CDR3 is TGCAGTGCGCAGGAGGAATCTGGGGCCAACGTCCTGACTTTC. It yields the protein CSAQEESGANVLTF.

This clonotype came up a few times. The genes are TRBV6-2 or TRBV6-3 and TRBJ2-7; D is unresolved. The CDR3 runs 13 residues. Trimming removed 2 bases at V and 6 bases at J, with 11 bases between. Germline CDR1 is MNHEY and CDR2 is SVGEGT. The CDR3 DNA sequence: TGTGCCAGCAGTTACAACGGGCCCACCGAGCAGTACTTC. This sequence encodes CASSYNGPTEQYF.

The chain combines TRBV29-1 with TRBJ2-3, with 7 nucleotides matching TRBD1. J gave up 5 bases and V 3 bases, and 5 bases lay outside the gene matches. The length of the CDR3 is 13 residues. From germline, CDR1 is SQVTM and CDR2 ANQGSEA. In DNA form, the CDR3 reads TGCAGCGTTGAGAAGGGGGCGGGAGATACGCAGTATTTT. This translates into CSVEKGAGDTQYF.

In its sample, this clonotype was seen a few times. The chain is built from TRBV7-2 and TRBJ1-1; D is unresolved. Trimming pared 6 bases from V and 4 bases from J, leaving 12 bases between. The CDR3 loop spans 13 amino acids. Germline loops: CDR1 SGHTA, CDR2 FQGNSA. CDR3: CASSPAWGTEAFF. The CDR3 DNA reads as TGTGCCAGCAGTCCCGCCTGGGGCACTGAAGCTTTCTTT.

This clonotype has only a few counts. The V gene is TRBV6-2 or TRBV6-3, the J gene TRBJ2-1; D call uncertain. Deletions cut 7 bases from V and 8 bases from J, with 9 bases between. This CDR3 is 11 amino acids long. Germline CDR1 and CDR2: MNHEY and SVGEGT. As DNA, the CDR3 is TGTGCCAGCAAGGCGGAGCATGAGCAGTTCTTC. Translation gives CASKAEHEQFF.

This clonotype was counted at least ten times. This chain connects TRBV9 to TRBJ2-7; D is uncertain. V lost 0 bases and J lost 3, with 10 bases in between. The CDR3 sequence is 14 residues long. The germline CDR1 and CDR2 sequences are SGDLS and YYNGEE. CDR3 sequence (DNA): TGTGCCAGCAGCGTAGGTCAGATGAGCTACGAGCAGTACTTC. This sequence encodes CASSVGQMSYEQYF. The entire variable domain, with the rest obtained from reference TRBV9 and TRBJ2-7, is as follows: DSGVTQTPKHLITATGQRVTLRCSPRSGDLSVYWYQQSLDQGLQFLIQYYNGEERAKGNILERFSAQQFPDLHSELNLSSLELGDSALYFCASSVGQMSYEQYFGPGTRLTVT.

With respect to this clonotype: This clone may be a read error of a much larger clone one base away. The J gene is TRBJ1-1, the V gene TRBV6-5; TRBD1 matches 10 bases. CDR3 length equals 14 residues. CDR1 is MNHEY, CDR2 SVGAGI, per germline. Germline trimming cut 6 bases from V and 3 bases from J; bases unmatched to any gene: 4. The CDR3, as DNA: TGTGCCAGCAGGAGACAGGGGGCATACACTGAAGCTTTCTTT. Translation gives CASRRQGAYTEAFF.

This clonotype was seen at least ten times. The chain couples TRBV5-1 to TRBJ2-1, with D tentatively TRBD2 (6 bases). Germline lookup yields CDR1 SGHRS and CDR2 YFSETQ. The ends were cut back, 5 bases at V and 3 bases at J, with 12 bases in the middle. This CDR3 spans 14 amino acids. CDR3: CASRSASDYNEQFF. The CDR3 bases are TGCGCCAGCAGATCGGCTAGCGACTACAATGAGCAGTTCTTC.

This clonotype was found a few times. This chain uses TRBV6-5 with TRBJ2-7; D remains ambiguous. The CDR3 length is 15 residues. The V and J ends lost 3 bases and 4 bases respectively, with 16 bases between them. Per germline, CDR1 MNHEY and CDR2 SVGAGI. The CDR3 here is CASSYMGPPGYEQYF. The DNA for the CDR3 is TGTGCCAGCAGTTATATGGGTCCCCCAGGATACGAGCAGTACTTC.

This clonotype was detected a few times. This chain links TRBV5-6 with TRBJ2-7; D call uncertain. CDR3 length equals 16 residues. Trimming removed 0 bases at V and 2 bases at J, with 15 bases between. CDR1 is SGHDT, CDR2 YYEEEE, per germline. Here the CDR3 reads CASSLGSLSTPYEQYF. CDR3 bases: TGTGCCAGCAGCTTGGGCAGCCTCAGTACACCCTACGAGCAGTACTTC.

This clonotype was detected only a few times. The CDR3 bases are TGTGCCAGCAGTCCTGGTAAAGGGTACACTGAAGCTTTCTTT. This translates into CASSPGKGYTEAFF. This chain uses TRBV12-3 or TRBV12-4 with TRBJ1-1; D not certain. The CDR3 length is 14 residues. The V gene lost 5 bases and the J gene lost 3 bases, with 13 bases spanning the gap.

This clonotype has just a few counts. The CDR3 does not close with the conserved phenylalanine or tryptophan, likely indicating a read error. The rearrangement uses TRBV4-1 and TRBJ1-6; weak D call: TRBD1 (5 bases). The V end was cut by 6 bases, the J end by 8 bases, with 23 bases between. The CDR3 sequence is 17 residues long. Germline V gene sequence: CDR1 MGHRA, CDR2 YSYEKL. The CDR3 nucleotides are TGCGCCAGCAGTCTGTCAGGGATGGGGCTTGCGGATTCACCCCTCCACCTT. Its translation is CASSLSGMGLADSPLHL.

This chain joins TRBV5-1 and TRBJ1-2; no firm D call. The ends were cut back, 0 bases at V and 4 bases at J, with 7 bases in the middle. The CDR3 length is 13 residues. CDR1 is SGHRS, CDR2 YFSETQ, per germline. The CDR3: CASSLELSYGYTF. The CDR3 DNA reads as TGCGCCAGCAGCTTGGAACTGAGCTATGGCTACACCTTC.

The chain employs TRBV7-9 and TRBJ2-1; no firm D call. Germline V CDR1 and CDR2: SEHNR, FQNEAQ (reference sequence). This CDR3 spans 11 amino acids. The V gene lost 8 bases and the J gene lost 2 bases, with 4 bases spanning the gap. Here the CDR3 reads CASPTYNEQFF. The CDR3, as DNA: TGTGCCAGCCCAACCTACAATGAGCAGTTCTTC.

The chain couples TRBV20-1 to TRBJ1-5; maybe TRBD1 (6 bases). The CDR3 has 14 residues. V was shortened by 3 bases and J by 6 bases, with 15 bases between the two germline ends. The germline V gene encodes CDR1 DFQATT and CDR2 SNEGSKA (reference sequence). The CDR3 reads CSASTGGRGQPQHF. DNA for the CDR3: TGCAGTGCTAGTACTGGGGGCCGCGGTCAGCCCCAGCATTTT.

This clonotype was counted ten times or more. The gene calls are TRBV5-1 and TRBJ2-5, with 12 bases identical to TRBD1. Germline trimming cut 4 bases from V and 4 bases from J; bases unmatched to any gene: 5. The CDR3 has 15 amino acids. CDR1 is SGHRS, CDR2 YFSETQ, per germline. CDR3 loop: CASSPGTGGSETQYF. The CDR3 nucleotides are TGCGCCAGCAGCCCCGGGACAGGGGGCTCAGAGACCCAGTACTTC.

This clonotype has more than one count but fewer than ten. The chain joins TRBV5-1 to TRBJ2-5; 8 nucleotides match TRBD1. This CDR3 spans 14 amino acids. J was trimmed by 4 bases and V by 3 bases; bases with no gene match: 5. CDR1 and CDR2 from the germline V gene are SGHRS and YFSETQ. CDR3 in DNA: TGCGCCAGCAGCTCCGGGACAGGAGGAGAGACCCAGTACTTC. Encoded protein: CASSSGTGGETQYF.

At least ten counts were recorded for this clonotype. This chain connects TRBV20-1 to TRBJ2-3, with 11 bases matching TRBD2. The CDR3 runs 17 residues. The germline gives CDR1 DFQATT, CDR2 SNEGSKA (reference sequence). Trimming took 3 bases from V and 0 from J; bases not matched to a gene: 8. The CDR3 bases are TGCAGTGCTAGTGTGCTAGCGGGAGGTCCTAGCACAGATACGCAGTATTTT. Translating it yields CSASVLAGGPSTDTQYF.

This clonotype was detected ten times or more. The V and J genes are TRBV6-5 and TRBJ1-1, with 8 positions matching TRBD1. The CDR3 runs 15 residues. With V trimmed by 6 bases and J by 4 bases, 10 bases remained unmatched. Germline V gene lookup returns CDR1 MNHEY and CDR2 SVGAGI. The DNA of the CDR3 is TGTGCCAGCAGCCGAGGACAGGGAAGTGGCACTGAAGCTTTCTTT. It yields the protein CASSRGQGSGTEAFF.